The present T cell receptor (beta chain) was sequenced within a study of regulatory T cells in long-lasting Graves disease. Study-level points and caveats: Thyroid tissue was not studied; only peripheral blood was.

This clonotype has at least ten counts. Antigen: not known. The sample's time point: newly diagnosed GD, antithyroid drugs for less than 3 months. From RNA extracted from PBMCs, the TCR library was made. Combining iRepertoire HTBI primers with Arm-PCR of CDR3 regions, the authors built TCR beta libraries. TCRdb used MiXCR to reprocess the multiplex PCR reads, holding one entry per CDR3 protein. The table lists about 370,000 distinct CDR3 sequences, 15% to 19% of them singletons, with approximately 22% in the top ten. The V gene end was trimmed by 4 bases and the J gene end by 2 bases; junction bases not matched to a gene: 2. This CDR3 has 14 amino acids.

This clonotype originated in a female donor with Graves disease. The rearrangement uses TRBV12-3 or TRBV12-4 and TRBJ2-3; 8 nucleotides line up with TRBD1. The source was peripheral blood mononuclear cells (PBMCs), collected at new diagnosis, from a patient treated with antithyroid drugs. The CDR3 reads CASSWTGPTDTQYF. In nucleotides, the CDR3 is TGTGCCAGCAGTTGGACAGGGCCCACAGATACGCAGTATTTT.